The 8 T cell receptor beta chains presented below share a single source sample, sequenced in a study of T cells in Graves' hyperthyroidism and ophthalmopathy. The source material, RNA transcripts, was used to amplify TCR beta CDR3 regions. HTBI primers drove first-round RT-PCR of the TCR CDR3. From the multiplex PCR reads, TCRdb called clonotypes with MiXCR, one entry per CDR3 protein. The profile covers around 430,000 distinct CDR3 sequences, with about 15% appearing a single time and approximately 32% taken by the ten largest. The specimen sequenced was blood. The receptors come from a woman aged 25 to 39 with Graves' hyperthyroidism.

The sample holds a few counts of this clonotype. This chain's CDR3 is CASRRGGPETQYF. DNA for the CDR3: TGTGCCAGCAGGCGAGGGGGCCCAGAGACCCAGTACTTC. The chain uses TRBV27 and TRBJ2-5; 7 positions match TRBD1. The CDR3 is made up of 13 amino acids. Germline V gene lookup returns CDR1 MNHEY and CDR2 SMNVEV (reference sequence). V trimming: 6 bases; J trimming: 4 bases; junction bases outside the gene matches: 5.

This chain uses TRBV5-1 with TRBJ2-1, with 10 bases identical to TRBD2. Germline lookup yields CDR1 SGHRS and CDR2 YFSETQ. The CDR3 has 16 amino acids. The V gene end was trimmed by 0 bases and the J gene end by 8 bases; junction bases not matched to a gene: 8. The CDR3 loop is CASSLDASGSGDEQFF. For the CDR3, the DNA is TGCGCCAGCAGCTTGGACGCTAGCGGGAGTGGGGATGAGCAGTTCTTC.

This clonotype was seen only once. The chain has TRBV5-6 and TRBJ1-3; TRBD1 agrees at 10 bases. Unmatched junction bases numbered 2, after V lost 3 bases and J lost 2 bases. Looked up from germline, CDR1 is SGHDT and CDR2 is YYEEEE. The CDR3 extends over 15 amino acids. CDR3 DNA: TGTGCCAGCAGCTCGACAGGGGGCCCTGGAAACACCATATATTTT. It yields the protein CASSSTGGPGNTIYF.

This clonotype was seen repeatedly, ten times or more. The chain couples TRBV20-1 to TRBJ2-3, with D possibly matching TRBD2 (7 bases). The CDR3 extends over 17 amino acids. The V and J ends lost 0 bases and 0 bases respectively, with 16 bases between them. CDR1 DFQATT and CDR2 SNEGSKA come from the germline V gene (reference sequence). CDR3: CSARDFKGGTSTDTQYF. CDR3 nucleotide sequence: TGCAGTGCTAGAGATTTCAAGGGGGGGACTAGCACAGATACGCAGTATTTT.

This clonotype was recorded at least ten times. The chain uses TRBV18 and TRBJ1-1; 9 positions agree with TRBD1. V trimming: 3 bases; J trimming: 3 bases; junction bases outside the gene matches: 11. Germline CDR1 and CDR2: KGHSH and LQKENI. The CDR3 totals 17 residues. CDR3 coding DNA: TGTGCCAGCTCACCGTCAACAGGGGGCCCGATTGACACTGAAGCTTTCTTT. Translation gives CASSPSTGGPIDTEAFF.

This chain joins TRBV2 and TRBJ2-7, with 7 bases matching TRBD1. The CDR3 extends over 14 amino acids. CDR1 SNHLY and CDR2 FYNNEI come from the germline V gene. V shed 10 bases, J shed 4 bases, and the junction held 13 bases outside the gene matches. The CDR3 nucleotides are TGTGCCACTATAAGAGAGGACAGGAGTTACGAGCAGTACTTC. This gives the protein CATIREDRSYEQYF.

Ten or more counts support this clonotype. V is TRBV7-9 and J is TRBJ2-5; D is possibly TRBD1 (7 bases). This CDR3 has 15 amino acids. CDR1 and CDR2 from the germline V gene are SEHNR and FQNEAQ (reference sequence). Trimming removed 5 bases at V and 9 bases at J, with 22 bases between. The CDR3 DNA follows: TGTGCCAGCAGCCGTACACGGCAGGGGGGTGCGGCCCAGTACTTC. Translating gives CASSRTRQGGAAQYF.

This clonotype occurred a few times. The rearrangement joins TRBV4-2 to TRBJ2-1; D is unresolved. CDR3 length equals 15 residues. Germline CDR1 is LGHNA and CDR2 is YNFKEQ. V gave up 0 bases and J gave up 8 bases, with 14 bases separating them. DNA of the CDR3: TGTGCCAGCAGCCAAGATTCCCAGAATTTATATGAGCAGTTCTTC. It translates to CASSQDSQNLYEQFF.